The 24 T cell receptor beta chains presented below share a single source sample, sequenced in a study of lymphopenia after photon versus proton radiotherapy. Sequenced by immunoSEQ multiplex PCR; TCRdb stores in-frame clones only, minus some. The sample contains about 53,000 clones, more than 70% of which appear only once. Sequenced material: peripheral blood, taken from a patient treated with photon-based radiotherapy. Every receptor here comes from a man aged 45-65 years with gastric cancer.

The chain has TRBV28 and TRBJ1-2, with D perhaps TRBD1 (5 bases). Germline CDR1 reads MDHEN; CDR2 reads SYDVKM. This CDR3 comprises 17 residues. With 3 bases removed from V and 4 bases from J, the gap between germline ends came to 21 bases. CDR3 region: CASSFGGGLLEAYGYTF. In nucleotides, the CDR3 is TGTGCCAGCAGTTTTGGGGGGGGACTCCTTGAGGCCTATGGCTACACCTTC.

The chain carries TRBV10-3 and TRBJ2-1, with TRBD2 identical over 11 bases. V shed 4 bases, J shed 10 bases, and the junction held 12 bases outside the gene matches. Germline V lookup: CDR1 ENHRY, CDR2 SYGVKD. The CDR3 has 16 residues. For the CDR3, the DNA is TGTGCCATCAGTGTAGTAACTAGCGGGAGAGGAAGGGAGCAGTTCTTC. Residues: CAISVVTSGRGREQFF.

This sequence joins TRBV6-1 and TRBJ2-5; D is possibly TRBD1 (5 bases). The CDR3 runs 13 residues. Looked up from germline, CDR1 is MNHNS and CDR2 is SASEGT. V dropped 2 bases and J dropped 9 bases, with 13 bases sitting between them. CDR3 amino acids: CASSEQGRSSQYF. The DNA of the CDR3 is TGTGCCAGCAGTGAACAGGGTAGGAGCTCCCAGTACTTC.

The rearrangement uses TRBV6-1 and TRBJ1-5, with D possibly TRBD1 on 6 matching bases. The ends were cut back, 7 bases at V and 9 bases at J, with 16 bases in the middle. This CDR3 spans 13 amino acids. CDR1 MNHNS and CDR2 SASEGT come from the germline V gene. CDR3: CASIGTPKTPQHF. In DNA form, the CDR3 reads TGTGCCAGCATTGGGACACCCAAAACGCCCCAGCATTTT.

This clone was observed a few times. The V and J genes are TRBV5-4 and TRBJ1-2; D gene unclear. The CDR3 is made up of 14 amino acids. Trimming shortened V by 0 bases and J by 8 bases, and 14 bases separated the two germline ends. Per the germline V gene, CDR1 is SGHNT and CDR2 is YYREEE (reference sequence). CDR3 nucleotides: TGTGCCAGCAGCTTGGGGGCGGACGGGAGGGGCTACACCTTC. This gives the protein CASSLGADGRGYTF. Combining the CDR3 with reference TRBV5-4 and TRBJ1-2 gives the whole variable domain ETGVTQSPTHLIKTRGQQVTLRCSSQSGHNTVSWYQQALGQGPQFIFQYYREEENGRGNFPPRFSGLQFPNYSSELNVNALELDDSALYLCASSLGADGRGYTFGSGTRLTVV.

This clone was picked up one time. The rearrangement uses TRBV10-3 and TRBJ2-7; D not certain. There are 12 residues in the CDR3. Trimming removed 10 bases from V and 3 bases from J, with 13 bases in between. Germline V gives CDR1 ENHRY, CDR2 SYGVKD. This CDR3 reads CATAVDFYEQYF. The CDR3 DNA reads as TGTGCCACGGCGGTTGACTTCTACGAGCAGTACTTC.

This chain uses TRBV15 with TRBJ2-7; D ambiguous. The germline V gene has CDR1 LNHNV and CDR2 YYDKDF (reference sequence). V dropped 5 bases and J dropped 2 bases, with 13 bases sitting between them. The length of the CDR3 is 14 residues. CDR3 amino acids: CATSLPGRTYEQYF. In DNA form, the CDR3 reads TGTGCCACCAGCCTCCCGGGCAGAACCTACGAGCAGTACTTC.

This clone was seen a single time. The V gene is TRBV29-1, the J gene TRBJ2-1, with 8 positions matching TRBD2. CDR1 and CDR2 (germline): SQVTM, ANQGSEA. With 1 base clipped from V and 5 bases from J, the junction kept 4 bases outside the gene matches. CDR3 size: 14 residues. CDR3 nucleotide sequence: TGCAGCGTTGAAGGGACTAGCAGAGACAATGAGCAGTTCTTC. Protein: CSVEGTSRDNEQFF.

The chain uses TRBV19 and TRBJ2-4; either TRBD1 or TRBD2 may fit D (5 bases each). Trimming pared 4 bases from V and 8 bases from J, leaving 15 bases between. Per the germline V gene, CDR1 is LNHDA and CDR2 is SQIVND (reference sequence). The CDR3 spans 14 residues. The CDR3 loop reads CASSTLEGLDIQYF. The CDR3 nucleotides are TGTGCCAGTAGTACCTTAGAGGGGTTAGACATTCAGTACTTC.

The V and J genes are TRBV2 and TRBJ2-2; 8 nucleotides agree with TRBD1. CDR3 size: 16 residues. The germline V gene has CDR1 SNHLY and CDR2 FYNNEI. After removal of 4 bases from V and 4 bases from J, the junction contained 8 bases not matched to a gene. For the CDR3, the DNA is TGTGCCAGCAGTGCTATACAGGGGGTCGGCACCGGGGAGCTGTTTTTT. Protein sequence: CASSAIQGVGTGELFF.

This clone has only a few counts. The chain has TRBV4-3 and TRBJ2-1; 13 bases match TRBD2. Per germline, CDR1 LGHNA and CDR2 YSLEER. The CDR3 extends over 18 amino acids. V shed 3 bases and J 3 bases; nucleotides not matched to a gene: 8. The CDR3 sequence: CASSHSEGLAGIYNEQFF. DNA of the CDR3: TGCGCCAGCAGCCACTCAGAGGGACTAGCGGGGATCTACAATGAGCAGTTCTTC.

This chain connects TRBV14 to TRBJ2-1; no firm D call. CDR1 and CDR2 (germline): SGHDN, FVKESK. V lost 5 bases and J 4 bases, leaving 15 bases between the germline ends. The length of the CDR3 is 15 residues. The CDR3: CASSIRTQPYNEQFF. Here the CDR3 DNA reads TGTGCCAGCAGCATCCGGACCCAACCGTACAATGAGCAGTTCTTC.

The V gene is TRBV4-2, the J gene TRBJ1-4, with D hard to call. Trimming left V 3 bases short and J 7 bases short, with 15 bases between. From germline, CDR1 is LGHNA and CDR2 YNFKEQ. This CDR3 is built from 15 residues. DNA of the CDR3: TGTGCCAGCAGCCAGGGCGAGGGAGTGGGTGAAAAACTGTTTTTT. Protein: CASSQGEGVGEKLFF.

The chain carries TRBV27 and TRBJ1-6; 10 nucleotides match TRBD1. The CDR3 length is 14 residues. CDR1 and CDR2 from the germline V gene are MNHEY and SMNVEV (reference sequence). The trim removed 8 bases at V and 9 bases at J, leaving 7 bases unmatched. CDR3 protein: CASVSRTGGSPLHF. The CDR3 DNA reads TGTGCCAGCGTATCGAGGACAGGGGGTTCACCCCTCCACTTT.

CDR3 in amino acids: CASSEGWRVGRRNEQFF. DNA for the CDR3: TGTGCCAGCAGTGAAGGTTGGCGTGTAGGGCGGAGGAATGAGCAGTTCTTC. This chain links TRBV6-1 with TRBJ2-1; D perhaps matches TRBD2 (5 bases). Trimming pared 1 base from V and 7 bases from J, leaving 20 bases between. CDR3 size: 17 residues. The germline gives CDR1 MNHNS, CDR2 SASEGT.

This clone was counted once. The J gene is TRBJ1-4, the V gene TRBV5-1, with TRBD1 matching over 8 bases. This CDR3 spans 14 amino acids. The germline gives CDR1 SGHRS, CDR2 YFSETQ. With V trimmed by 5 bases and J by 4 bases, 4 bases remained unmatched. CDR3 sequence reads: CASRGQDNNEKLFF. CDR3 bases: TGCGCCAGCAGGGGACAGGATAATAATGAAAAACTGTTTTTT. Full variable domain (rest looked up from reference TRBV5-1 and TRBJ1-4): KAGVTQTPRYLIKTRGQQVTLSCSPISGHRSVSWYQQTPGQGLQFLFEYFSETQRNKGNFPGRFSGRQFSNSRSEMNVSTLELGDSALYLCASRGQDNNEKLFFGSGTQLSVL.

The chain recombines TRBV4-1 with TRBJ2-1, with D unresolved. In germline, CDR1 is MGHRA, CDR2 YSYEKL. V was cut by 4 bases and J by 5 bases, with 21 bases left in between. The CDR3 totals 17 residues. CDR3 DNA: TGCGCCAGCAGCCCGGTACTCTCCCCGAGGACGAACAATGAGCAGTTCTTC. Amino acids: CASSPVLSPRTNNEQFF.

CDR3 DNA: TGTGCCAGCAGTGTCGGGGACAGCCAAAATTCACCCCTCCACTTT. Its protein product is CASSVGDSQNSPLHF. The chain recombines TRBV6-5 with TRBJ1-6, with 7 bases aligning to TRBD1. The trim removed 5 bases at V and 7 bases at J, leaving 8 bases unmatched. Per germline, CDR1 MNHEY and CDR2 SVGAGI. CDR3 size: 15 residues.

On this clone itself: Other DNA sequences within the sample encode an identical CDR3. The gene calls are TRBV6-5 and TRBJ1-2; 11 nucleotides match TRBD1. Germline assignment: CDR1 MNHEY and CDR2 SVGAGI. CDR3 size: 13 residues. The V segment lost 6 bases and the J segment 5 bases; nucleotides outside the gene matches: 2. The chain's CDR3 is CASRGTGGYGYTF. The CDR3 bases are TGTGCCAGCAGAGGGACAGGGGGTTATGGCTACACCTTC.

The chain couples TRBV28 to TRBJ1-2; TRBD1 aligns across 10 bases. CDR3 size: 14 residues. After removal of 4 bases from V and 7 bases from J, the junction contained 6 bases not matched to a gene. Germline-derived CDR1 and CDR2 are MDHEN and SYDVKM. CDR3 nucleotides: TGTGCCAGCAGTTCCGGGACAGGGGATTCTGGCTACACCTTC. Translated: CASSSGTGDSGYTF.

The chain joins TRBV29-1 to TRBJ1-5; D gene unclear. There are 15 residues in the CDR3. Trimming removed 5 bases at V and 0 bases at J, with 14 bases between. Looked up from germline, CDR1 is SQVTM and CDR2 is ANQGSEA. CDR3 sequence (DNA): TGCAGCGTTCTAGAATCCGGGGTTAGCAATCAGCCCCAGCATTTT. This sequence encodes CSVLESGVSNQPQHF.

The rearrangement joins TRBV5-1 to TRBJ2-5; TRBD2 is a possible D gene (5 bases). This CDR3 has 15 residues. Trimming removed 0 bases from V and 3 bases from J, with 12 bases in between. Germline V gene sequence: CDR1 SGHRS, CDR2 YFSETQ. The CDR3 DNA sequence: TGCGCCAGCAGCTTGGCGACACGGGATAAAGAGACCCAGTACTTC. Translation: CASSLATRDKETQYF.

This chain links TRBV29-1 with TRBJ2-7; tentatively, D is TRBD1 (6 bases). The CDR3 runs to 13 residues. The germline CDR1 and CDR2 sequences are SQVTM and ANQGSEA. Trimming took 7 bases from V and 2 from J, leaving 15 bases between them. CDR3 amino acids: CSALRTDAYEQYF. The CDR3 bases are TGCAGCGCCCTCCGGACAGACGCCTACGAGCAGTACTTC.

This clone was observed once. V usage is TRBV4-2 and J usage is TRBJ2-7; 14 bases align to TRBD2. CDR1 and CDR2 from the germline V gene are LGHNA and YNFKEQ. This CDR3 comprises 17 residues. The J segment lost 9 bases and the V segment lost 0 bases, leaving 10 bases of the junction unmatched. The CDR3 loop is CASSQDLGTSGRGGQYF. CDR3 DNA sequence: TGTGCCAGCAGCCAAGACTTGGGGACTAGCGGGAGAGGGGGGCAGTACTTC.